The subject of this entry is one T cell receptor beta chain. The sample belongs to a study of blood T cell repertoires in COVID-19. Study background: COVID-19 samples, acute and convalescent, were from the United States, Italy and Spain.

Some clones are missing from TCRdb's copy, which holds only in-frame ones; the method was immunoSEQ multiplex PCR. The sample lists 60,000 or so clones, 80% to 85% occurring once. Germline CDR1 PRHDT, CDR2 FYEKMQ (reference sequence). This CDR3 spans 14 amino acids. Trimming left V 2 bases short and J 5 bases short, with 13 bases between. This sequence joins TRBV13 and TRBJ2-7; D is possibly TRBD1 (6 bases). The origin of this receptor is an elderly woman with acute or convalescent COVID-19. The sample taken for sequencing was peripheral blood. The CDR3 nucleotides are TGTGCCAGCAGCTTACCAGGGGTAAAGCACGAGCAGTACTTC. Protein: CASSLPGVKHEQYF.